Below, one TCR beta chain is given with its context. The entry originates in a study of blood T cell repertoires in COVID-19. Across the whole study: Samples representing acute and convalescent COVID-19 were sourced from the United States, Italy and Spain. From T cells, B-cell-depleted T cells, or PBMCs came the material, which was cDNA or gDNA.

The CDR3 has 14 amino acids. V lost 4 bases, J lost 1 base, and 11 bases lay in between. In germline, CDR1 is SGHDT, CDR2 YYEEEE. In the original processing: Cell counts per sample came from amplifying reference gene primers. The protocol was immunoSEQ multiplex PCR, while the TCRdb copy is restricted to in-frame clones and leaves out a portion. V and J calls and clone size come straight from that table; D and trimming were deduced from the DNA. The sample lists 170,000 or so clones; about 75% were seen once. This chain joins TRBV5-6 and TRBJ2-5; D is possibly TRBD1 (6 bases). This sequence originates from a woman aged 70-85 years with acute or convalescent COVID-19. The source material was peripheral blood. CDR3 nucleotides: TGTGCCAGCAGCCATGGACAGACCCAAGAGACCCAGTACTTC. This encodes CASSHGQTQETQYF.